The 8 T cell receptor beta chains in this list originate from one sample, sequenced in a study of beta chain features in type 1 diabetes. Expressed TCRB transcripts were sequenced because the isolated RNA had all been reverse transcribed beforehand. The repertoire was sequenced with immunoSEQ multiplex PCR; TCRdb's copy has only in-frame clones and lacks some. The data show about 360,000 clones, around 12% seen once. The sequencing input was naive CD4+ T cells from blood. The receptors were gathered from a man younger than 30 in good health.

This chain uses TRBV11-2 with TRBJ2-3, with D possibly matching TRBD2 (6 bases). The CDR3 spans 18 residues. Germline assignment: CDR1 SGHAT and CDR2 FQNNGV. The germline V and J ends were trimmed by 5 bases and 0 bases, with 21 bases remaining between them. The CDR3 sequence is CASSPLWLAETSTDTQYF. The CDR3 DNA reads as TGTGCCAGCAGCCCCCTCTGGTTAGCGGAAACTAGCACAGATACGCAGTATTTT.

This chain joins TRBV9 and TRBJ2-5; D is possibly TRBD2 (6 bases). There are 17 residues in the CDR3. V lost 4 bases and J lost 0, with 19 bases in between. Germline V gene lookup returns CDR1 SGDLS and CDR2 YYNGEE. CDR3 sequence reads: CASSSSRTSRNQETQYF. In nucleotides, the CDR3 is TGTGCCAGCAGCTCGAGCCGAACTAGCCGCAACCAAGAGACCCAGTACTTC.

The chain links TRBV10-3 to TRBJ1-1; the match to TRBD1 covers 7 bases. V dropped 5 bases and J dropped 1; count of bases not matched to a gene: 4. Germline CDR1 is ENHRY and CDR2 is SYGVKD. The CDR3 is 14 residues long. In DNA, the CDR3 is TGTGCCATCAGTTCCCGGGACAGGAACACTGAAGCTTTCTTT. It encodes CAISSRDRNTEAFF.

The chain has TRBV7-2 and TRBJ2-5; TRBD2 matches 15 bases. This CDR3 has 17 residues. Germline-derived CDR1 and CDR2 are SGHTA and FQGNSA. The J segment lost 5 bases and the V segment lost 5 bases, leaving 9 bases of the junction unmatched. CDR3 amino acids: CASSRTSGGAGRETQYF. The CDR3 DNA reads TGTGCCAGCAGCAGGACTAGCGGGGGGGCCGGACGGGAGACCCAGTACTTC.

This clone has only a few counts. V is TRBV7-2 and J is TRBJ2-3, with D tentatively TRBD1 (5 bases). Trimming cost V 2 bases and J 1 base, with 7 bases left between them. The CDR3 runs to 14 residues. The germline CDR1 and CDR2 sequences are SGHTA and FQGNSA. CDR3 sequence reads: CASSLSRGTDTQYF. CDR3 sequence (DNA): TGTGCCAGCAGCTTATCCAGGGGCACAGATACGCAGTATTTT.

This clone was seen more than once but under ten times. The chain recombines TRBV6-1 with TRBJ2-4, with TRBD1 matching over 9 bases. The CDR3 extends over 12 amino acids. Germline loops: CDR1 MNHNS, CDR2 SASEGT. V lost 4 bases to trimming and J lost 15 bases; unmatched junction nucleotides: 7. The CDR3: CASSGTGAFRYF. DNA for the CDR3: TGTGCCAGCAGTGGGACAGGGGCGTTTCGGTACTTC.

The chain links TRBV28 to TRBJ1-2, with D tentatively TRBD1 (5 bases). V was cut by 3 bases and J by 2 bases, with 10 bases left in between. Germline assignment: CDR1 MDHEN and CDR2 SYDVKM. This CDR3 region has 14 residues. This chain's CDR3 is CASSFGGVNYGYTF. Here the CDR3 DNA reads TGTGCCAGCAGTTTTGGGGGGGTCAACTATGGCTACACCTTC.

The rearrangement joins TRBV4-3 to TRBJ2-3; D possibly corresponds to TRBD2 (5 bases). The CDR3 has 16 amino acids. Germline loops: CDR1 LGHNA, CDR2 YSLEER. V lost 1 base and J lost 2, with 13 bases in between. The CDR3 reads CASSQARGLFTDTQYF. The CDR3 DNA follows: TGCGCCAGCAGCCAAGCTAGAGGGTTATTCACAGATACGCAGTATTTT.